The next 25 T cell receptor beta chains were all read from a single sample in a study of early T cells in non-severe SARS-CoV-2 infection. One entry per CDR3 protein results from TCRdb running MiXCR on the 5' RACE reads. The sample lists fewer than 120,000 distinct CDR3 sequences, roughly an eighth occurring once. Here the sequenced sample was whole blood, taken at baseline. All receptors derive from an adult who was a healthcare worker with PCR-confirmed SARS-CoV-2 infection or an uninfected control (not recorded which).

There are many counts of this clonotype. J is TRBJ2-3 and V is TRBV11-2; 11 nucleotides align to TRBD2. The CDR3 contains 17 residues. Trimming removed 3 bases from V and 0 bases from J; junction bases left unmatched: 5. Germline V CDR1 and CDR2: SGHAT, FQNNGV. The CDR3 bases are TGTGCCAGCAGCTTCATGGGACTAGCGGATAGCACAGATACGCAGTATTTT. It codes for CASSFMGLADSTDTQYF. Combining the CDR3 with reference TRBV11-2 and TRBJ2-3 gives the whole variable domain EAGVAQSPRYKIIEKRQSVAFWCNPISGHATLYWYQQILGQGPKLLIQFQNNGVVDDSQLPKDRFSAERLKGVDSTLKIQPAKLEDSAVYLCASSFMGLADSTDTQYFGPGTRLTVL.

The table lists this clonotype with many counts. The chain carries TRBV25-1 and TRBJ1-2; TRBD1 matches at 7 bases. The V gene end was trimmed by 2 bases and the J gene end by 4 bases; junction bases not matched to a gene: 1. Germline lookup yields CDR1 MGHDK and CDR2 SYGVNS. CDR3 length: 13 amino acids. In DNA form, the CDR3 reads TGTGCCAGCAGTGAACAGGGGGGCTATGGCTACACCTTC. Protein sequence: CASSEQGGYGYTF.

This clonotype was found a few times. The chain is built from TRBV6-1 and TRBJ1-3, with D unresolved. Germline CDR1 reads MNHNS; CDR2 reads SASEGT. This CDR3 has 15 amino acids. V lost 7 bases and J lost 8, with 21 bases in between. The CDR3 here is CASNPDGGEGDTIYF. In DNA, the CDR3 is TGTGCCAGCAACCCGGACGGTGGGGAGGGAGACACCATATATTTT.

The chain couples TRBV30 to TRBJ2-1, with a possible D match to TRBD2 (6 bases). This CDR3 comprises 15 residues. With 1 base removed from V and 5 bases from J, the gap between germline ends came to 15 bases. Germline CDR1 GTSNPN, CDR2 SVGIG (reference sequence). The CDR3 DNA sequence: TGTGCCTGGAGTGCAATGGGACTGGGGGACAATGAGCAGTTCTTC. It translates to CAWSAMGLGDNEQFF.

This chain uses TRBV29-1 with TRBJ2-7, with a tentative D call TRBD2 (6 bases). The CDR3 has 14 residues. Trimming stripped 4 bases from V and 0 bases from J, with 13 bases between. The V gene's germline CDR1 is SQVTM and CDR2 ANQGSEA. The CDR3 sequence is CSVARGMSSYEQYF. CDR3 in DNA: TGCAGCGTTGCCCGGGGGATGAGCTCCTACGAGCAGTACTTC.

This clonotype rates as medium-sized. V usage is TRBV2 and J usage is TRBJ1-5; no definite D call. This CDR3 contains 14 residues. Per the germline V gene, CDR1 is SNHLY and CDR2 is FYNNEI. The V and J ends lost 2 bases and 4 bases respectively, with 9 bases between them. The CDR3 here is CASSEPGGNQPQHF. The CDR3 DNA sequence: TGTGCCAGCAGTGAACCAGGCGGGAATCAGCCCCAGCATTTT.

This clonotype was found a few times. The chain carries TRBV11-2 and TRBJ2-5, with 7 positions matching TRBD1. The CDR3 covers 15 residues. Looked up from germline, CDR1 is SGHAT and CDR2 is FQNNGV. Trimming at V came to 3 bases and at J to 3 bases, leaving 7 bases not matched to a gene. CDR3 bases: TGTGCCAGCAGCTTGACGGGACAGCCTAAAGAGACCCAGTACTTC. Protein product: CASSLTGQPKETQYF. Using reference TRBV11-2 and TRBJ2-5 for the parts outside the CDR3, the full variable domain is EAGVAQSPRYKIIEKRQSVAFWCNPISGHATLYWYQQILGQGPKLLIQFQNNGVVDDSQLPKDRFSAERLKGVDSTLKIQPAKLEDSAVYLCASSLTGQPKETQYFGPGTRLLVL.

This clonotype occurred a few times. CDR3 DNA: TGTGCCAGCAGCCCGGGCCAGGGAAACGAGCAGTACTTC. Translating gives CASSPGQGNEQYF. The chain links TRBV11-3 to TRBJ2-7, with D perhaps matching TRBD1 (5 bases). The CDR3 consists of 13 residues. V lost 5 bases and J lost 5, with 13 bases in between. Per the germline V gene, CDR1 is SGHNT and CDR2 is YENEEA.

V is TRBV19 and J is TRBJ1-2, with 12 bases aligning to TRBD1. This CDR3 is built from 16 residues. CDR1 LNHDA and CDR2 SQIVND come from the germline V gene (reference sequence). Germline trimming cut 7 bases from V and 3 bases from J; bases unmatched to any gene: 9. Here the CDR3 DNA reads TGTGCCAGTAACACCCCGGGACAGGGGGCTTACTATGGCTACACCTTC. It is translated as CASNTPGQGAYYGYTF. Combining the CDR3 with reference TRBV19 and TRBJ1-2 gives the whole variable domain DGGITQSPKYLFRKEGQNVTLSCEQNLNHDAMYWYRQDPGQGLRLIYYSQIVNDFQKGDIAEGYSVSREKKESFPLTVTSAQKNPTAFYLCASNTPGQGAYYGYTFGSGTRLTVV.

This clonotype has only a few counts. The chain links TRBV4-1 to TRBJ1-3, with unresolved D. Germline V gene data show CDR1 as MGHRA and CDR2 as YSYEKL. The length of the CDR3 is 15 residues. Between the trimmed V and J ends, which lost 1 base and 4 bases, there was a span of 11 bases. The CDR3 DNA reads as TGCGCCAGCAGCCAAGCCGGCACCCGCGGAAACACCATATATTTT. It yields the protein CASSQAGTRGNTIYF.

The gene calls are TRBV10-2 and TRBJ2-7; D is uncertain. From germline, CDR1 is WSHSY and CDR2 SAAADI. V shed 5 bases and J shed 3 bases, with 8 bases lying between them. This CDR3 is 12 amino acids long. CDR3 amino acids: CASSLNNYEQYF. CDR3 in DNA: TGCGCCAGCAGTCTGAACAACTACGAGCAGTACTTC.

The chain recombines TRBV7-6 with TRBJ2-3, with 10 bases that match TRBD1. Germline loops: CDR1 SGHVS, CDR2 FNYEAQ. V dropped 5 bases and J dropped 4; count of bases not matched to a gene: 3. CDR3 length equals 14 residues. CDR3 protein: CASSLTGGADTQYF. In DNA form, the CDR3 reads TGTGCCAGCAGCCTGACAGGGGGCGCAGATACGCAGTATTTT.

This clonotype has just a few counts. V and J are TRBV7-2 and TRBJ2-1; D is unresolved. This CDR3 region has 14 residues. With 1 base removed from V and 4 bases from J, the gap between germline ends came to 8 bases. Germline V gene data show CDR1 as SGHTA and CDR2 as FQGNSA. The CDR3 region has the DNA TGTGCCAGCAGCTTAGGACGGTTATACAATGAGCAGTTCTTC. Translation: CASSLGRLYNEQFF.

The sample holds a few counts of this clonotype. CDR3 in amino acids: CAVEGRGEQETQYF. The CDR3 nucleotides are TGTGCCGTCGAGGGGCGGGGGGAACAAGAGACCCAGTACTTC. The chain links TRBV5-4 to TRBJ2-5; TRBD2 agrees at 8 bases. The germline V gene has CDR1 SGHNT and CDR2 YYREEE (reference sequence). The CDR3 is made up of 14 amino acids. J was trimmed by 2 bases and V by 10 bases; bases with no gene match: 10.

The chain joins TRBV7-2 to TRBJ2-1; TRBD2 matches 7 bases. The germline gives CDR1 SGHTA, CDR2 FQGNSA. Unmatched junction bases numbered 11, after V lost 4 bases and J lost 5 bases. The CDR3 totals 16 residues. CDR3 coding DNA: TGTGCCAGCAGCTCGCCATGGACTAGTGTCAACAATGAGCAGTTCTTC. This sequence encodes CASSSPWTSVNNEQFF.

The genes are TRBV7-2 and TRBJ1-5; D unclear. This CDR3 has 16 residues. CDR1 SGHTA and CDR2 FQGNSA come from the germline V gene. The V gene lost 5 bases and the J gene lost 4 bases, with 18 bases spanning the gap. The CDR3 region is CASSPTPGLRNQPQHF. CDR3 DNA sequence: TGTGCCAGCAGCCCCACCCCCGGGTTGAGGAATCAGCCCCAGCATTTT.

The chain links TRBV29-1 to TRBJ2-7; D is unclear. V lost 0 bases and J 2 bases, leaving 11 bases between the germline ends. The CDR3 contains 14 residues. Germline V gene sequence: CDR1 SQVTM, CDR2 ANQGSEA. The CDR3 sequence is CSVEDPRAPYEQYF. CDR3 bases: TGCAGCGTTGAAGATCCTCGAGCTCCCTACGAGCAGTACTTC.

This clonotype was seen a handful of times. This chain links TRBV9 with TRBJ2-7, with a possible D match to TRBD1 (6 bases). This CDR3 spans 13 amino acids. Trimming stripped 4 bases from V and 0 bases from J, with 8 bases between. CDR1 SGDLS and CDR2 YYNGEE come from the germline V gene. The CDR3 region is CASSRDNSYEQYF. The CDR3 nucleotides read TGTGCCAGCAGCCGGGACAACTCCTACGAGCAGTACTTC. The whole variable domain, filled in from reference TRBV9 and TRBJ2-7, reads DSGVTQTPKHLITATGQRVTLRCSPRSGDLSVYWYQQSLDQGLQFLIQYYNGEERAKGNILERFSAQQFPDLHSELNLSSLELGDSALYFCASSRDNSYEQYFGPGTRLTVT.

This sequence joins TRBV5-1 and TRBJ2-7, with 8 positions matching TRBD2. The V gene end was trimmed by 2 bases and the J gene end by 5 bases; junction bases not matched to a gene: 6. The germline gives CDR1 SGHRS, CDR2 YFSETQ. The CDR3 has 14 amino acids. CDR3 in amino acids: CASSLTAGANEQYF. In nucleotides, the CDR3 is TGCGCCAGCAGCTTAACAGCGGGAGCAAACGAGCAGTACTTC.

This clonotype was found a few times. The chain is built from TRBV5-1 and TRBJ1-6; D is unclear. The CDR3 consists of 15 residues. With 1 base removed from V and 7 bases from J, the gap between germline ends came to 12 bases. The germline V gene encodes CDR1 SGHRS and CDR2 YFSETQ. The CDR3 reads CASSLLQSRNSPLHF. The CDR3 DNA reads TGCGCCAGCAGCTTGCTTCAGTCTCGGAATTCACCCCTCCACTTT. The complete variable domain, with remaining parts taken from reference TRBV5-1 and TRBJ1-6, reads KAGVTQTPRYLIKTRGQQVTLSCSPISGHRSVSWYQQTPGQGLQFLFEYFSETQRNKGNFPGRFSGRQFSNSRSEMNVSTLELGDSALYLCASSLLQSRNSPLHFGNGTRLTVT.

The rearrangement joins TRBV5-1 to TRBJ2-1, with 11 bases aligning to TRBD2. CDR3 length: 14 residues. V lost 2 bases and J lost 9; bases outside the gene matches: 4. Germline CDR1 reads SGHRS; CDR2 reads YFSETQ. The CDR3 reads CASSLLAGAGEQFF. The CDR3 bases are TGCGCCAGCAGCTTACTAGCGGGAGCGGGTGAGCAGTTCTTC. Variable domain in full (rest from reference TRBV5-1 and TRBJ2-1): KAGVTQTPRYLIKTRGQQVTLSCSPISGHRSVSWYQQTPGQGLQFLFEYFSETQRNKGNFPGRFSGRQFSNSRSEMNVSTLELGDSALYLCASSLLAGAGEQFFGPGTRLTVL.

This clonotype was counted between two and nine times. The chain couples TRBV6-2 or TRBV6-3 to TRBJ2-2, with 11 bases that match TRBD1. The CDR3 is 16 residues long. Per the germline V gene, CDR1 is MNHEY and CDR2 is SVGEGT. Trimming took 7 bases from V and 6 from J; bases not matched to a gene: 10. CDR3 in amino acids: CASIIGQGAIAGELFF. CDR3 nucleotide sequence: TGTGCCAGCATTATCGGACAGGGGGCGATCGCCGGGGAGCTGTTTTTT.

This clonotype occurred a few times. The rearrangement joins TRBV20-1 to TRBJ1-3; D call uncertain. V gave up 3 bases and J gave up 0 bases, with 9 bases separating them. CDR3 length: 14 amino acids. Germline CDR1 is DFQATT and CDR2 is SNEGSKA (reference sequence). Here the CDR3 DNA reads TGCAGTGCTAGTCGGCCACTCTCTGGAAACACCATATATTTT. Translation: CSASRPLSGNTIYF.

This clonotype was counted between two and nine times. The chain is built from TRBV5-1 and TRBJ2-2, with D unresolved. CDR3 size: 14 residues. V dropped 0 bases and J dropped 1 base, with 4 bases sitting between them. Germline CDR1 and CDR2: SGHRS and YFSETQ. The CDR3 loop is CASSLAENTGELFF. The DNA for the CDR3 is TGCGCCAGCAGCTTGGCGGAGAACACCGGGGAGCTGTTTTTT. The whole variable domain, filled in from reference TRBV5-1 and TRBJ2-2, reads KAGVTQTPRYLIKTRGQQVTLSCSPISGHRSVSWYQQTPGQGLQFLFEYFSETQRNKGNFPGRFSGRQFSNSRSEMNVSTLELGDSALYLCASSLAENTGELFFGEGSRLTVL.

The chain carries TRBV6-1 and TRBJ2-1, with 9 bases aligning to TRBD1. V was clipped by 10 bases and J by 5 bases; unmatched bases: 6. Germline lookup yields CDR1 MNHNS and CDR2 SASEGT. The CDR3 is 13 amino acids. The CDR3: CATRQGGNNEQFF. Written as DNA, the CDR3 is TGTGCCACCCGACAGGGGGGGAACAATGAGCAGTTCTTC.